These 5 T cell receptor beta chains share one sample of origin, sequenced in a study of CD8+ T cells in alopecia areata. TCR sequencing used cDNA made by reverse transcription of extracted RNA. Assay used: immunoSEQ multiplex PCR; TCRdb lists only in-frame clones, some missing. Among roughly 150,000 clones listed, 45% to 60% were seen once. Material: CD4+ T cells sorted from blood. Source of these receptors: a human donor in good health.

V and J are TRBV6-1 and TRBJ1-5; tentative D call: TRBD1 (6 bases). V gave up 5 bases and J gave up 0 bases, with 8 bases separating them. The CDR3 is 14 residues long. Germline CDR1 is MNHNS and CDR2 is SASEGT. Written as DNA, the CDR3 is TGTGCCAGCAGTTGGACAGATAGCAATCAGCCCCAGCATTTT. As protein: CASSWTDSNQPQHF.

V and J are TRBV5-1 and TRBJ2-1; D may correspond to TRBD1 or TRBD2 (5 bases each). V lost 0 bases, J lost 3 bases, and 7 bases lay in between. The CDR3 has 14 residues. The V gene's germline CDR1 is SGHRS and CDR2 YFSETQ. CDR3 coding DNA: TGCGCCAGCAGCTTGGGGGACGACTACAATGAGCAGTTCTTC. Translating gives CASSLGDDYNEQFF.

The chain employs TRBV27 and TRBJ1-1, with a weak D call TRBD1 (6 bases). V was shortened by 3 bases and J by 1 base, with 12 bases between the two germline ends. There are 15 residues in the CDR3. Germline CDR1 reads MNHEY; CDR2 reads SMNVEV (reference sequence). In DNA, the CDR3 is TGTGCCAGCAGTTTTCAAGGCAGGGGGAACACTGAAGCTTTCTTT. This gives the protein CASSFQGRGNTEAFF.

This clone was observed a single time. The J gene is TRBJ1-1, the V gene TRBV30; possibly TRBD1 for D (5 bases). V lost 1 base and J lost 1, with 7 bases in between. The CDR3 totals 13 residues. CDR1 and CDR2 from the germline V gene are GTSNPN and SVGIG (reference sequence). The CDR3 DNA is TGTGCCTGGAGTGGTCAGGGGAACACTGAAGCTTTCTTT. It is translated as CAWSGQGNTEAFF.

The chain recombines TRBV30 with TRBJ2-7, with 7 positions matching TRBD2. The germline gives CDR1 GTSNPN, CDR2 SVGIG (reference sequence). The CDR3 is 15 amino acids. With V trimmed by 4 bases and J by 1 base, 10 bases remained unmatched. The CDR3 loop reads CAWTIAGIDSYEQYF. CDR3 DNA sequence: TGTGCCTGGACTATAGCGGGCATCGATTCCTACGAGCAGTACTTC.